Listed below are T cell receptor beta chains from one sample, sequenced in a study of T cell responses to AZD1222 COVID-19 vaccine. Clones were sequenced by immunoSEQ multiplex PCR, and TCRdb holds only the in-frame ones, with some missing. The sample consists of about 120,000 clones, roughly 90% of them appearing once. Sequencing used peripheral blood, obtained 28 days after the second dose of the MenACWY control vaccine. The source is an adult who received the MenACWY meningococcal vaccine as a control. Each CDR3 is given with its conserved first and last residue. The order of the fields is J gene, clone size, V gene, D gene, CDR3 protein, CDR3 DNA. D genes are given only for firm matches. Size is omitted from some rows. Given values are once, few, many or a class for expanded clones.

j_call: TRBJ1-6; clone_size: .; v_call: TRBV27; d_call: .; cdr3_aa: CASSLGLGARNSPLHF; cdr3_nt: TGTGCCAGCAGTTTGGGACTGGGGGCGCGAAATTCACCCCTCCACTTT
j_call: TRBJ2-2; clone_size: .; v_call: TRBV24-1; d_call: TRBD1; cdr3_aa: CATSAGTGGSTNTGELFF; cdr3_nt: TGTGCCACCAGTGCCGGGACAGGGGGATCAACGAACACCGGGGAGCTGTTTTTT
j_call: TRBJ2-2; clone_size: .; v_call: TRBV10-2; d_call: .; cdr3_aa: CASCQQWNTGELFF; cdr3_nt: TGCGCCAGCTGCCAGCAATGGAACACCGGGGAGCTGTTTTTT
j_call: TRBJ2-7; clone_size: .; v_call: TRBV27; d_call: .; cdr3_aa: CASSLGGTGIHEQYF; cdr3_nt: TGTGCCAGCAGTTTAGGAGGGACGGGGATACACGAGCAGTACTTC
j_call: TRBJ2-5; clone_size: .; v_call: TRBV14; d_call: TRBD1; cdr3_aa: CASSQRYRGRWETQYF; cdr3_nt: TGTGCCAGCAGCCAAAGGTACAGGGGGCGGTGGGAGACCCAGTACTTC
j_call: TRBJ2-7; clone_size: once; v_call: TRBV3-1/TRBV3-2; d_call: .; cdr3_aa: CASSQGIAVSSYEQYF; cdr3_nt: TGTGCCAGCAGCCAAGGAATAGCGGTGAGCTCCTACGAGCAGTACTTC
j_call: TRBJ2-1; clone_size: .; v_call: TRBV3-1/TRBV3-2; d_call: .; cdr3_aa: CASSRVRGGIVNEQFF; cdr3_nt: TGTGCCAGCAGCCGAGTCAGGGGGGGGATTGTGAATGAGCAGTTCTTC
j_call: TRBJ1-6; clone_size: once; v_call: TRBV2; d_call: .; cdr3_aa: CASRVKTGNLLHF; cdr3_nt: TGTGCCAGCCGCGTCAAGACAGGTAACCTCCTCCACTTT
j_call: TRBJ2-2; clone_size: .; v_call: TRBV24-1; d_call: .; cdr3_aa: CATSDLEGNTGELFF; cdr3_nt: TGTGCCACCAGTGATTTAGAGGGGAACACCGGGGAGCTGTTTTTT
j_call: TRBJ2-1; clone_size: .; v_call: TRBV30; d_call: TRBD2; cdr3_aa: CAWRGLAEYNEQFF; cdr3_nt: TGTGCCTGGAGAGGACTAGCGGAATACAATGAGCAGTTCTTC
j_call: TRBJ1-2; clone_size: .; v_call: TRBV28; d_call: .; cdr3_aa: CASSLGLGGVYGYTF; cdr3_nt: TGTGCCAGCAGTTTGGGCCTAGGGGGAGTCTATGGCTACACCTTC
j_call: TRBJ2-5; clone_size: .; v_call: TRBV4-2; d_call: TRBD2; cdr3_aa: CASSQASAAGGETQYF; cdr3_nt: TGTGCCAGCAGCCAAGCCTCGGCAGCGGGAGGAGAGACCCAGTACTTC
j_call: TRBJ2-2; clone_size: .; v_call: TRBV6-2/TRBV6-3; d_call: TRBD1; cdr3_aa: CASSTQGAAGELFF; cdr3_nt: TGTGCCAGCAGTACGCAGGGGGCGGCCGGGGAGCTGTTTTTT
j_call: TRBJ1-2; clone_size: .; v_call: TRBV19; d_call: .; cdr3_aa: CASSIPRGANYGYTF; cdr3_nt: TGTGCCAGTAGTATCCCCCGGGGGGCGAACTATGGCTACACCTTC
j_call: TRBJ2-3; clone_size: .; v_call: TRBV21-1; d_call: .; cdr3_aa: CASSKGPKLEMADTQYF; cdr3_nt: TGTGCCAGCAGCAAAGGACCCAAATTGGAAATGGCAGATACGCAGTATTTT